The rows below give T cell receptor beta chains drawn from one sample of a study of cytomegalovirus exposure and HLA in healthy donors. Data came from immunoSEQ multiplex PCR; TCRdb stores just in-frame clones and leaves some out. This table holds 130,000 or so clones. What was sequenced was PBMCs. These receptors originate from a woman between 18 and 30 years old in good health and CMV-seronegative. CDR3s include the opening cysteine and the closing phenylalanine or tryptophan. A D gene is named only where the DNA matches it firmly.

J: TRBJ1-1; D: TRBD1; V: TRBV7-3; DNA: TGTGCCAGCAGATTGACAGGGCCGAACACTGAAGCTTTCTTT; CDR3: CASRLTGPNTEAFF
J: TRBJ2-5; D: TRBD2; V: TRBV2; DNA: TGTGCCAGCAAGGTGGTGGATTCGGGAGGGGAGACCCAGTACTTC; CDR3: CASKVVDSGGETQYF
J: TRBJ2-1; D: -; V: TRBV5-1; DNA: TGCGCCAGCAGCTTGTCTAGGCAGACGGGTGAGCAGTTCTTC; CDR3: CASSLSRQTGEQFF
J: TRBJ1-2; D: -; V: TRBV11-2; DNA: TGTGCCAGCAGCTTAGATCCGGGTAATAGCTATGGCTACACCTTC; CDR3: CASSLDPGNSYGYTF
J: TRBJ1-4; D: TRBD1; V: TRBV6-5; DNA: TGTGCCAGCAGGCCCACAGGGGTAGGAAATGAAAAACTGTTTTTT; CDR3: CASRPTGVGNEKLFF
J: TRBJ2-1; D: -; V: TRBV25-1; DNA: TGTGCCAGCAGTGAATTTGGCAATTCTCCTTACAATGAGCAGTTCTTC; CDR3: CASSEFGNSPYNEQFF
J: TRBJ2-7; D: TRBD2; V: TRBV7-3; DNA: TGTGCCAGCAGCTTAAGGGGGACTAGCGGGACGGGAGAGCAGTACTTC; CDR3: CASSLRGTSGTGEQYF
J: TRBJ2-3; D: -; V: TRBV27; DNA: TGTGCCAGCAGTTTAACAGGGCGGGAGAGGAACACAGATACGCAGTATTTT; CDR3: CASSLTGRERNTDTQYF
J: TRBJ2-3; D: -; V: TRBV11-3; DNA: TGTGCCAGCAGCTTAGTCTCTAGCACAGATACGCAGTATTTT; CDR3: CASSLVSSTDTQYF
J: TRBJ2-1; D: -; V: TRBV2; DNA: TGTGCCAGCAGTGATCCGGGACACCACCCCAATGAGCAGTTCTTC; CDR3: CASSDPGHHPNEQFF
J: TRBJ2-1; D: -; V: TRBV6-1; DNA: TGTGCCAGCAGTGAGGAGGATAGCGGTTACAATGAGCAGTTCTTC; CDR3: CASSEEDSGYNEQFF
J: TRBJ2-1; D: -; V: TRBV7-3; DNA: TGTGCCAGCAGCCGATCCCGGGACAATGAGCAGTTCTTC; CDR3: CASSRSRDNEQFF
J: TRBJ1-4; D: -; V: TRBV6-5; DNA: TGTGCCAGCACTACCCTTCAGGGGAGGGGTGAAAAACTGTTTTTT; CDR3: CASTTLQGRGEKLFF
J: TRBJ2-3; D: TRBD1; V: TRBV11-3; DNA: TGTGCCAGCAGCTTAGTTTCCGGACAGGGAGATACGCAGTATTTT; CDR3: CASSLVSGQGDTQYF
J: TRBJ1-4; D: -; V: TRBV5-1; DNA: TGCGCCAGCAGCTTGTTAGGTACAGGGAATGAAAAACTGTTTTTT; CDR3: CASSLLGTGNEKLFF
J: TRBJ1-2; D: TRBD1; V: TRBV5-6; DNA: TGTGCCAGCAGCTTGTCAGGGGGCAACTATGGCTACACCTTC; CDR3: CASSLSGGNYGYTF
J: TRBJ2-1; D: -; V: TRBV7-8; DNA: TGTGCCAGCAGCTTATCCCCCATATCTAGATCTTACAATGAGCAGTTCTTC; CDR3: CASSLSPISRSYNEQFF
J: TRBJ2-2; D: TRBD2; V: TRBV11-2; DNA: TGTGCCAGCAGGACCCTTAGCGGGAGGGGCACCGGGGAGCTGTTTTTT; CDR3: CASRTLSGRGTGELFF
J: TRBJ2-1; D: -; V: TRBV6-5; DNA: TGTGCCAGCAGTACGCGGAGCTCCTACAATGAGCAGTTCTTC; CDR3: CASSTRSSYNEQFF
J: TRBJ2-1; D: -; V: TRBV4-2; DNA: TGTGCCAGCAGCTACAACAATGAGCAGTTCTTC; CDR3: CASSYNNEQFF
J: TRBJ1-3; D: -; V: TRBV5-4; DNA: TGTGCCAGCAGCCTCAGACCCAGGGGTTCTGGAAACACCATATATTTT; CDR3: CASSLRPRGSGNTIYF
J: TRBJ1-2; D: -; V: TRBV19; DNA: TGTGCCAGTAGCACACAGGGAGAGGACTATGGCTACACCTTC; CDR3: CASSTQGEDYGYTF
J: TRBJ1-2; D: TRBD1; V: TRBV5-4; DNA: TGTGCCAGCAGCTTCGGACAGGGGGCTCTCTATGGCTACACCTTC; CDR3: CASSFGQGALYGYTF
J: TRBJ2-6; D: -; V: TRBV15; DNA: TGTGCCACCAGTCCCCTTACAGGGTCTGGGGCCAACGTCCTGACTTTC; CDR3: CATSPLTGSGANVLTF
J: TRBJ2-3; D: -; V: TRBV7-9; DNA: TGTGCCAGCAGCTTACTCAGCGGCTCGCTCACAGATACGCAGTATTTT; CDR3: CASSLLSGSLTDTQYF
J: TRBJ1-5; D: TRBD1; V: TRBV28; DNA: TGTGCCAGCAGTTGGACAGGGGCTCAGCCCCAGCATTTT; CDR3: CASSWTGAQPQHF
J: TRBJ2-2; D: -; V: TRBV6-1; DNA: TGTGCCAGCAGTGAACAGCGGCTGGAATGGGGGGAGCTGTTTTTT; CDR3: CASSEQRLEWGELFF
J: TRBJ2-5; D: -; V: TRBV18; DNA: TGTGCCAGCTCTCCGGGCAGGGCAGAGACCCAGTACTTC; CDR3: CASSPGRAETQYF
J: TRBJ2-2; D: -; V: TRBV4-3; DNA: TGCGCCAGCAGCCGTCGCGGGGGCCGGGAGCTGTTTTTT; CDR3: CASSRRGGRELFF
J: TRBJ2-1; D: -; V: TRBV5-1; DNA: TGCGCCAGCAGATCGAGCGGATCCTACAATGAGCAGTTCTTC; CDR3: CASRSSGSYNEQFF
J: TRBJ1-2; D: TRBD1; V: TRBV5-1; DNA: TGCGCCAGCAGCACCACAGGGGGCAGGTATGGCTACACCTTC; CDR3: CASSTTGGRYGYTF
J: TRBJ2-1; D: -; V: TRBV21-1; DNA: TGTGCCAGCAGCAAAGCGCGGGACGCCGGGCCTAGATTCCTGGGTGAGCAGTTCTTC; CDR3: CASSKARDAGPRFLGEQFF
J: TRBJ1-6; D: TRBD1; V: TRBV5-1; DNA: TGCGCCAGCAGCTTGAGGGGGCGTTATAATTCACCCCTCCACTTT; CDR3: CASSLRGRYNSPLHF
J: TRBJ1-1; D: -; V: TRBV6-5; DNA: TGTGCCAGCAGGTCCTCAGGACTGGGGAACACTGAAGCTTTCTTT; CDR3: CASRSSGLGNTEAFF
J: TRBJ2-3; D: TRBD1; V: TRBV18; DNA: TGTGCCAGCTCACCACAGGCAGGGGGTCTGGATACGCAGTATTTT; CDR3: CASSPQAGGLDTQYF
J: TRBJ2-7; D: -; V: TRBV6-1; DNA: TGTGCCAGCAGTGAATTTAACAGGGAAACCTACGAGCAGTACTTC; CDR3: CASSEFNRETYEQYF
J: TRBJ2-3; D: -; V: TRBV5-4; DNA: TGTGCCAGCAGCTACCGGAGGGTTCAGGTTACAGATACGCAGTATTTT; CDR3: CASSYRRVQVTDTQYF
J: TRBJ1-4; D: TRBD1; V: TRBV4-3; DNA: TGCGCCAGCAGCCAAGACATACTGTACGGGACAGGGTTGTTTTTT; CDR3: CASSQDILYGTGLFF
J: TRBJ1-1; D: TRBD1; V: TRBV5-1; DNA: TGCGCCAGCAGCCTAAGGACAGGGGGGGACACTGAAGCTTTCTTT; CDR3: CASSLRTGGDTEAFF
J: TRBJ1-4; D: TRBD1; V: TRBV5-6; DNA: TGTGCCAGCACCCCGACAGGGGTGTATGAAAAACTGTTTTTT; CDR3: CASTPTGVYEKLFF
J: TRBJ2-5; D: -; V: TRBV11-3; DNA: TGTGCCAGCAGCTTAGTCCTCAGCGGACAAGAGACCCAGTACTTC; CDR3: CASSLVLSGQETQYF
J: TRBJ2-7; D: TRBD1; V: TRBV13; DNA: TGTGCCAGCAGCTTAGGAGGGACAGGGGGATACGAGCAGTACTTC; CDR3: CASSLGGTGGYEQYF
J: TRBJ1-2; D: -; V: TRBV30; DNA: TGTGCCTGGAGTGTAGGGGCGGCGGGCTACACCTTC; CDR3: CAWSVGAAGYTF
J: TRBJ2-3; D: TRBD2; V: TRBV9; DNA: TGTGCCAGCAGCGTAGCCGGCCTAGCGGGAGGGGAAGCAGATACGCAGTATTTT; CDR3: CASSVAGLAGGEADTQYF
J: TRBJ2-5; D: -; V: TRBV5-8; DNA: TGTGCCAGCAGCTTGGCGGGCGGGGAGACCCAGTACTTC; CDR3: CASSLAGGETQYF
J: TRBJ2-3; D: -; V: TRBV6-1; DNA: TGTGCCAGCAGCCGGGCAGATACGCAGTATTTT; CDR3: CASSRADTQYF
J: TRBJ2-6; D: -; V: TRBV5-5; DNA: TGTGCCAGCAGCCTGGGGGGCTCAGTGGGGGCCAACGTCCTGACTTTC; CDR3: CASSLGGSVGANVLTF
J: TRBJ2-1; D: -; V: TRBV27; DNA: TGTGCCAGCACCCAATTAGGGGCAAATGAGCAGTTCTTC; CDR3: CASTQLGANEQFF
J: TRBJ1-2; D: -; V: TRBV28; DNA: TGTGCCAGCAGTTTAGATGACGGAGTCGATGGCTACACCTTC; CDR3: CASSLDDGVDGYTF
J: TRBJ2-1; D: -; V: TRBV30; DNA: TGTGCCTGGAGTGAGGGCGGGATACGGGAGCAGTTCTTC; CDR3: CAWSEGGIREQFF
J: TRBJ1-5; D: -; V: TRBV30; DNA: TGTGCCTGGAGTCCGGGACACTCATGGTTGCAGCCCCAGCATTTT; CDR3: CAWSPGHSWLQPQHF
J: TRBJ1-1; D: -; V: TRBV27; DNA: TGTGCCAGCAGTTTAGGCAGGGAAGCTTTCTTT; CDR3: CASSLGREAFF
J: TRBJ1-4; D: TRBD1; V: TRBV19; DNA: TGTGCCAGATCCCTGACAGGGGGGACACAGATGTTTTTT; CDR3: CARSLTGGTQMFF
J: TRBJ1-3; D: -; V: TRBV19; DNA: TGTGCCAGTAGTATAGAGGGGGGACTAGCGTCTGGAAACACCATATATTTT; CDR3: CASSIEGGLASGNTIYF